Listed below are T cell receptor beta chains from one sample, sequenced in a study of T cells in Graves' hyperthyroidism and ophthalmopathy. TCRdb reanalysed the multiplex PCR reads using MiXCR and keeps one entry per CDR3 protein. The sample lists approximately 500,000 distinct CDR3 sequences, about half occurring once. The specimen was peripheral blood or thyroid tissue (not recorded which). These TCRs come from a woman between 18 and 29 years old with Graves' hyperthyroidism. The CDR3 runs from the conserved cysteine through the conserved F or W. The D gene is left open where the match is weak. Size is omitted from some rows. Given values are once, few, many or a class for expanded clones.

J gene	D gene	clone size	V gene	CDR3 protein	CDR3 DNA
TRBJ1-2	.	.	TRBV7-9	CASSRKSANTGGYTF	TGTGCCAGTAGTCGAAAGTCAGCGAACACCGGAGGCTACACCTTC
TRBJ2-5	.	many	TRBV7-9	CASSHSVTLETQYF	TGTGCCAGCAGCCATAGCGTAACCTTAGAGACCCAGTACTTC
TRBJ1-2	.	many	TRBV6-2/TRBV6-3	CASSYSPTVYGYTF	TGTGCCAGCAGTTACTCTCCGACAGTTTATGGCTACACCTTC
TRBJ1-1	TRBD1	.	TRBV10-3	CAISDPAGGMNTEAFF	TGTGCCATCAGTGACCCCGCAGGGGGGATGAACACTGAAGCTTTCTTT
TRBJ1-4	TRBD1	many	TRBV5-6	CASSLAGTANEKLFF	TGTGCCAGCAGCTTGGCCGGGACAGCTAATGAAAAACTGTTTTTT
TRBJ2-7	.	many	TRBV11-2	CASSSAGIGYEQYF	TGTGCCAGCAGCTCGGCTGGGATCGGGTACGAGCAGTACTTC
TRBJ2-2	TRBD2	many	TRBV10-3	CAISERGPLAGLNTGELFF	TGTGCCATCAGTGAGAGGGGTCCACTAGCGGGGCTGAACACCGGGGAGCTGTTTTTT
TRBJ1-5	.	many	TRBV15	CATSRMGPGGQPQHF	TGTGCCACCAGCAGAATGGGACCGGGGGGTCAGCCCCAGCATTTT
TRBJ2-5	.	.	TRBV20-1	CSASGGMETRYF	TGCAGTGCTAGCGGTGGAATGGAGACCCGGTACTTC
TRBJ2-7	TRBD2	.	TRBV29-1	CSRTRGSEYEQYF	TGCAGTCGGACTAGGGGCTCGGAGTACGAGCAGTACTTC
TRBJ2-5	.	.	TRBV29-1	CSLDQGGETQYF	TGCAGCTTAGACCAGGGTGGGGAGACCCAGTACTTC
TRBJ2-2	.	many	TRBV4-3	CASSQGPGKNTGELFF	TGCGCCAGCAGCCAAGGGCCGGGGAAGAACACCGGGGAGCTGTTTTTT
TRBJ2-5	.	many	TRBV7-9	CASSHETQYF	TGTGCCAGCAGCCATGAGACCCAGTACTTC
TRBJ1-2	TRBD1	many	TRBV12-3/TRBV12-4	CASGGDRVGRRGYGYTF	TGTGCCAGCGGGGGAGACAGGGTAGGTCGTCGAGGCTATGGCTACACCTTC